This entry concerns a single TCR beta chain. Its antigen is not identified. The data stem from a study of T cells in Graves' hyperthyroidism and ophthalmopathy. Study-wide results and caveats: Peripheral blood also featured most of the thyroid clonotypes expanded above 0.001. Ophthalmopathy stood apart from stable hyperthyroidism in a 13 V-J model.

Germline lookup yields CDR1 MNHNS and CDR2 SASEGT. The CDR3 runs 12 residues. Trimming at V came to 5 bases and at J to 8 bases, leaving 5 bases not matched to a gene. From RNA transcripts, TCR beta CDR3 regions were amplified. First-round RT-PCR with HTBI primers amplified the TCR CDR3 region. From the multiplex PCR reads, TCRdb called clonotypes with MiXCR, one entry per CDR3 protein. The sample lists about 540,000 distinct CDR3 sequences, about 43% occurring once. This TCR derives from a woman aged 18-29 years with Graves' hyperthyroidism. V gene TRBV6-1 combines with J gene TRBJ1-2; 7 bases are a match to TRBD1. The sample consisted of peripheral blood or thyroid tissue (not recorded which). The CDR3 DNA follows: TGTGCCAGCAGTTATGACAGGGAAGGCTACACCTTC. Its translation: CASSYDREGYTF.